This TCR beta chain was documented in a study of T cell repertoires in cytomegalovirus infection. Study-level information: CMV epitopes used comprised recently identified HLA-C-restricted ones and well-studied HLA-B-restricted ones. Indicated by public TCR beta signatures were CMV infection and matching HLA type.

One entry per CDR3 protein results from TCRdb running MiXCR on the reads. The sample yields about 770,000 distinct CDR3 sequences, about 27% seen once. This CDR3 is 18 amino acids long. Trimming at V came to 2 bases and at J to 4 bases, leaving 10 bases not matched to a gene. CDR1 is KGHDR, CDR2 SFDVKD, per germline. This clonotype was seen a handful of times. Its antigen is still unknown. Study-wide points: Individuals carrying CMV plus the relevant HLA were identified by cumulative frequency of public TCR beta families. Within the response measured ex vivo, HLA-C-restricted CMV-specific TCR beta clonotypes were dominant.

This sequence originates from a human donor in good health (CMV status not recorded). Some clones in this sample may be carry-over from other donors' samples. The specimen was cultured CD8+ T cells from PBMCs, collected from culture after CMV antigen stimulation. J is TRBJ2-5 and V is TRBV24-1, with 12 bases identical to TRBD2. This CDR3 reads CATSDSIRTSGDGETQYF. CDR3 bases: TGTGCCACCAGTGATTCCATCCGGACTAGCGGGGACGGAGAGACCCAGTACTTC.